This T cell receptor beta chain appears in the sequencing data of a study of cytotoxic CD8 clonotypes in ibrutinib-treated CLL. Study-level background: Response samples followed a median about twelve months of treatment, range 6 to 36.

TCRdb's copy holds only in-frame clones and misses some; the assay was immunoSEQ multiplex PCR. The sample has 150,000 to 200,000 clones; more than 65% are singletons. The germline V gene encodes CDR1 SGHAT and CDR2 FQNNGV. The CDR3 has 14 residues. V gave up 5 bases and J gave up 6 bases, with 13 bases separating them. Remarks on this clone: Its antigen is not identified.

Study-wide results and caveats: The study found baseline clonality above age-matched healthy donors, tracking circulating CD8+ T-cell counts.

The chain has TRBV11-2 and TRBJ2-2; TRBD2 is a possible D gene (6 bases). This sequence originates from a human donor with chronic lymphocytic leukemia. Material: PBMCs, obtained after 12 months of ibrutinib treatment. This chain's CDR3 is CASSARAGAGELFF. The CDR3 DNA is TGTGCCAGCAGCGCGCGAGCGGGCGCCGGGGAGCTGTTTTTT. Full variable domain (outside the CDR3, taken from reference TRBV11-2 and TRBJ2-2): EAGVAQSPRYKIIEKRQSVAFWCNPISGHATLYWYQQILGQGPKLLIQFQNNGVVDDSQLPKDRFSAERLKGVDSTLKIQPAKLEDSAVYLCASSARAGAGELFFGEGSRLTVL.